This TCR beta chain was retrieved from a study of blood T cell repertoires in COVID-19. On the study more broadly: Collection of acute and convalescent COVID-19 samples took place in the United States, Italy and Spain. From T cells, B-cell-depleted T cells, or PBMCs came the material, which was cDNA or gDNA.

Per the germline V gene, CDR1 is SQVTM and CDR2 is ANQGSEA. This CDR3 has 12 amino acids. V was pared by 1 base and J by 9 bases, with 12 bases between. Method: immunoSEQ multiplex PCR; TCRdb's copy keeps in-frame clones and lacks some. The profile shows approximately 360,000 clones, around nine tenths of them singletons. Enrollees, roughly 18 to 89 years old, lived in 24 US areas. This clone has more than one count but fewer than ten. The clonotype comes from a woman aged 30 to 39 with acute COVID-19. The V and J genes are TRBV29-1 and TRBJ1-1; D is undetermined. Sequencing was performed on PBMCs or T cells enriched from blood (not recorded which). CDR3 nucleotides: TGCAGCGTTGAAGTCTCTCTCGGTAAAGCTTTCTTT. Protein sequence: CSVEVSLGKAFF.